Presented here are 18 T cell receptor beta chains from one specimen sequenced in a study of T cell clonotyping in hematopoietic cell transplantation. Sample time point: recipient sample about 28 days before transplant, after cytoreduction. Only in-frame clones appear in the TCRdb table, and some are missing; sequencing was by immunoSEQ multiplex PCR. The sample carries some 35,000 clones, roughly 96% recorded once. The source was peripheral blood mononuclear cells, collected before stem cell transplant. Every receptor here comes from a man between 40 and 49 years old with chronic myeloid leukemia. Some clones in this sample may be carry-over from other donors' samples.

The V gene is TRBV6-1, the J gene TRBJ2-3, with 7 bases lining up with TRBD2. This CDR3 contains 13 residues. The V segment lost 2 bases and the J segment 6 bases; nucleotides outside the gene matches: 2. The germline CDR1 and CDR2 sequences are MNHNS and SASEGT. The CDR3 here is CASSEQGGDTQYF. CDR3 nucleotide sequence: TGTGCCAGCAGTGAACAGGGAGGGGATACGCAGTATTTT.

V and J are TRBV7-2 and TRBJ1-1, with 9 bases that match TRBD1. J lost 1 base, V lost 5 bases, and 11 bases had no gene match. The germline CDR1 and CDR2 sequences are SGHTA and FQGNSA. This CDR3 region has 17 residues. The CDR3 DNA reads TGTGCCAGCAGCCCTGGACAGGGGTGGATTAGGAACACTGAAGCTTTCTTT. It codes for CASSPGQGWIRNTEAFF.

The chain links TRBV19 to TRBJ2-1, with a weak D call TRBD1 (5 bases). The CDR3 has 14 residues. Trimming took 10 bases from V and 0 from J, leaving 13 bases between them. The germline V gene encodes CDR1 LNHDA and CDR2 SQIVND (reference sequence). The CDR3 coding sequence is TGTGCCACCCTGGACATGGGCTCCTACAATGAGCAGTTCTTC. It encodes CATLDMGSYNEQFF.

This CDR3 is CASSQAGPTGTDTQYF. The CDR3, as DNA: TGCGCCAGCAGCCAAGCCGGACCCACGGGGACAGATACGCAGTATTTT. V gene TRBV4-1 combines with J gene TRBJ2-3; weak D call: TRBD2 (5 bases). This CDR3 spans 16 amino acids. The V gene lost 1 base and the J gene lost 3 bases, with 14 bases spanning the gap. Germline assignment: CDR1 MGHRA and CDR2 YSYEKL.

This clone was seen once. This chain links TRBV9 with TRBJ1-3, with D possibly TRBD1 on 5 matching bases. V was trimmed by 0 bases and J by 4 bases, leaving 14 bases between them. CDR3 length: 16 amino acids. Germline V gene sequence: CDR1 SGDLS, CDR2 YYNGEE. CDR3 region: CASSVGGFLGGNTIYF. In DNA form, the CDR3 reads TGTGCCAGCAGCGTAGGGGGCTTCTTAGGGGGAAACACCATATATTTT. Variable domain in full (rest from reference TRBV9 and TRBJ1-3): DSGVTQTPKHLITATGQRVTLRCSPRSGDLSVYWYQQSLDQGLQFLIQYYNGEERAKGNILERFSAQQFPDLHSELNLSSLELGDSALYFCASSVGGFLGGNTIYFGEGSWLTVV.

Here the CDR3 reads CASSQDWDRYDQPQHF. As DNA, the CDR3 is TGCGCCAGCAGCCAAGATTGGGACCGTTACGATCAGCCCCAGCATTTT. The chain has TRBV4-3 and TRBJ1-5; TRBD1 is a possible D gene (5 bases). Germline V gene sequence: CDR1 LGHNA, CDR2 YSLEER. The CDR3 totals 16 residues. Trimming stripped 0 bases from V and 5 bases from J, with 14 bases between.

This chain connects TRBV19 to TRBJ1-1; the D gene is possibly TRBD1 (6 bases). Trimming cost V 5 bases and J 0 bases, with 7 bases left between them. Per the germline V gene, CDR1 is LNHDA and CDR2 is SQIVND (reference sequence). The CDR3 has 13 residues. CDR3 sequence reads: CASSGQLNTEAFF. In DNA form, the CDR3 reads TGTGCCAGTAGTGGACAGTTGAACACTGAAGCTTTCTTT.

The chain has TRBV9 and TRBJ2-2, with TRBD1 matching over 9 bases. This CDR3 spans 17 amino acids. Trimming at V came to 1 base and at J to 0 bases, leaving 4 bases not matched to a gene. Per the germline V gene, CDR1 is SGDLS and CDR2 is YYNGEE. In DNA, the CDR3 is TGTGCCAGCAGCGTATCCGGGACAGGGCCGAACACCGGGGAGCTGTTTTTT. Encoded protein: CASSVSGTGPNTGELFF.

The chain carries TRBV10-3 and TRBJ2-2; 7 bases are a match to TRBD1. The germline gives CDR1 ENHRY, CDR2 SYGVKD. CDR3 length: 18 residues. The V and J ends lost 5 bases and 1 base, in that order; junction bases with no gene match: 13. DNA of the CDR3: TGTGCCATCAGTTTTCGTACCCTCGACAGGGAGAACACCGGGGAGCTGTTTTTT. It is translated as CAISFRTLDRENTGELFF.

The chain couples TRBV7-2 to TRBJ2-1; no clear D gene. The CDR3 runs to 15 residues. Per germline, CDR1 SGHTA and CDR2 FQGNSA. V was pared by 5 bases and J by 0 bases, with 11 bases between. CDR3 sequence: CASSLASSSYNEQFF. The CDR3 DNA reads as TGTGCCAGCAGCCTCGCTTCGAGCTCCTACAATGAGCAGTTCTTC.

V is TRBV5-1 and J is TRBJ1-4, with 11 bases fitting TRBD1. This CDR3 has 15 residues. J gave up 7 bases and V 2 bases, and 4 bases lay outside the gene matches. Germline loops: CDR1 SGHRS, CDR2 YFSETQ. CDR3 in amino acids: CASSFTGTGGEKLFF. The DNA of the CDR3 is TGCGCCAGCAGCTTCACCGGGACAGGGGGTGAAAAACTGTTTTTT.

This clone was detected only once. The chain uses TRBV7-3 and TRBJ1-2; tentative D call: TRBD1 (6 bases). CDR3 length: 14 amino acids. V gave up 3 bases and J gave up 8 bases, with 16 bases separating them. Germline CDR1 is SGHTA and CDR2 is FQGTGA. This chain's CDR3 is CASSLNREGVGYTF. CDR3 bases: TGTGCCAGCAGCTTGAACAGGGAAGGCGTCGGCTACACCTTC.

The chain has TRBV9 and TRBJ2-2, with D perhaps TRBD1 or TRBD2 (5 bases each). The germline V and J ends were trimmed by 0 bases and 4 bases, with 19 bases remaining between them. The CDR3 sequence is 18 residues long. Germline loops: CDR1 SGDLS, CDR2 YYNGEE. CDR3 residues: CASSVGLRGYGATGELFF. The CDR3 coding sequence is TGTGCCAGCAGCGTAGGGCTGCGAGGGTACGGGGCCACCGGGGAGCTGTTTTTT. The whole variable domain, remainder taken from reference TRBV9 and TRBJ2-2, is DSGVTQTPKHLITATGQRVTLRCSPRSGDLSVYWYQQSLDQGLQFLIQYYNGEERAKGNILERFSAQQFPDLHSELNLSSLELGDSALYFCASSVGLRGYGATGELFFGEGSRLTVL.

The V call is TRBV7-2, the J call TRBJ2-7; D is possibly TRBD1 or TRBD2 (5 bases each). Between the trimmed V and J ends, which lost 3 bases and 5 bases, there was a span of 5 bases. Per the germline V gene, CDR1 is SGHTA and CDR2 is FQGNSA. The CDR3 totals 11 residues. CDR3 sequence reads: CASSLGDEQYF. In DNA, the CDR3 is TGTGCCAGCAGCTTGGGGGACGAGCAGTACTTC.

The chain links TRBV6-5 to TRBJ2-1, with D unresolved. Germline V gene data show CDR1 as MNHEY and CDR2 as SVGAGI. The CDR3 is 13 amino acids. V was cut by 6 bases and J by 4 bases, with 10 bases left in between. This chain's CDR3 is CASSPDGYNEQFF. CDR3 nucleotides: TGTGCCAGCAGCCCGGACGGTTACAATGAGCAGTTCTTC.

The chain carries TRBV14 and TRBJ2-7; D remains ambiguous. From germline, CDR1 is SGHDN and CDR2 FVKESK. CDR3 length: 12 amino acids. Trimming stripped 4 bases from V and 3 bases from J, with 7 bases between. The CDR3 loop is CASSPANYEQYF. The CDR3 bases are TGTGCCAGCAGCCCGGCGAACTACGAGCAGTACTTC.

This rearrangement joins TRBV30 to TRBJ2-7; TRBD1 agrees at 7 bases. Trimming cost V 7 bases and J 2 bases; bases outside gene matches: 11. CDR1 and CDR2 (germline): GTSNPN, SVGIG (reference sequence). This CDR3 spans 14 amino acids. CDR3 in amino acids: CASKTGLLAYEQYF. As DNA, the CDR3 is TGTGCCTCCAAGACAGGGTTACTTGCCTACGAGCAGTACTTC. Full variable domain (missing parts from reference TRBV30 and TRBJ2-7): SQTIHQWPATLVQPVGSPLSLECTVEGTSNPNLYWYRQAAGRGLQLLFYSVGIGQISSEVPQNLSASRPQDRQFILSSKKLLLSDSGFYLCASKTGLLAYEQYFGPGTRLTVT.

V gene TRBV2 combines with J gene TRBJ2-5; TRBD1 or TRBD2 may be the D gene (6 bases each). V shed 7 bases and J shed 4 bases, with 13 bases lying between them. The CDR3 runs to 13 residues. Looked up from germline, CDR1 is SNHLY and CDR2 is FYNNEI. CDR3 residues: CASIRGPGETQYF. Written as DNA, the CDR3 is TGTGCCAGCATTCGGGGGCCCGGAGAGACCCAGTACTTC.